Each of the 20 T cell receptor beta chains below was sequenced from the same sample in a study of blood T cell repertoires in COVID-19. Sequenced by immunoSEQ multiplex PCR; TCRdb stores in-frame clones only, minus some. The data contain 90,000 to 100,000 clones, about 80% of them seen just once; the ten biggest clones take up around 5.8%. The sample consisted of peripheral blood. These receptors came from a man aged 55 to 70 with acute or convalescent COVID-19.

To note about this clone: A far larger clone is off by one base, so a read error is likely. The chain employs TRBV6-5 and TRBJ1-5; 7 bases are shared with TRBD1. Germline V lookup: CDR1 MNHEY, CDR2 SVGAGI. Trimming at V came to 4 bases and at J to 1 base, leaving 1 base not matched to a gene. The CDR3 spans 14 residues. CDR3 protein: CASSSTGSNQPQHF. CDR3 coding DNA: TGTGCCAGCAGTTCGACAGGGAGCAATCAGCCCCAGCATTTT.

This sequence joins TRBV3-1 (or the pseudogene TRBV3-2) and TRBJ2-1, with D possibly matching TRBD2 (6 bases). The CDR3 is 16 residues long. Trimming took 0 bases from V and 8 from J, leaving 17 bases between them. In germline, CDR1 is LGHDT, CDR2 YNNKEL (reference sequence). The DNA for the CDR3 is TGTGCCAGCAGCCAAGAAATTGGGACTTCACCGGATGAGCAGTTCTTC. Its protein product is CASSQEIGTSPDEQFF.

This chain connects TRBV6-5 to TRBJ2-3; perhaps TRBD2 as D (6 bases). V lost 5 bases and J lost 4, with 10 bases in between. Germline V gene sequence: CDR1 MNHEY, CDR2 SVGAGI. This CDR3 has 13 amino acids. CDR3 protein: CASSPGVADTQYF. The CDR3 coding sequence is TGTGCCAGCAGTCCGGGGGTCGCAGATACGCAGTATTTT.

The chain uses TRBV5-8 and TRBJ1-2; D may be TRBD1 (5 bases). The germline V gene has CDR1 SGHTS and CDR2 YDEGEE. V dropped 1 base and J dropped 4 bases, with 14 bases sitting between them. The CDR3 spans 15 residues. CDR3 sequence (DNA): TGTGCCAGCAGCTTGCGGACTCAGGGAGGCTATGGCTACACCTTC. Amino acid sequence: CASSLRTQGGYGYTF.

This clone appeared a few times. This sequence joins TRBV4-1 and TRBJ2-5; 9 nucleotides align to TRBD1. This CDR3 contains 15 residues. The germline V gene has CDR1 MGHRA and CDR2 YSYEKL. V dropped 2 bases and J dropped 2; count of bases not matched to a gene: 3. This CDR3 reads CASSQQGQGQETQYF. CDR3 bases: TGCGCCAGCAGCCAACAGGGACAGGGACAAGAGACCCAGTACTTC.

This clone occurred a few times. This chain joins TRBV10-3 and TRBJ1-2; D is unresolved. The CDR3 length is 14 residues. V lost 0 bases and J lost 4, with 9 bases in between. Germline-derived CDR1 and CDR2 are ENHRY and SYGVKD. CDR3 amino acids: CAISESPGLYGYTF. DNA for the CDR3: TGTGCCATCAGTGAGTCACCGGGTCTCTATGGCTACACCTTC.

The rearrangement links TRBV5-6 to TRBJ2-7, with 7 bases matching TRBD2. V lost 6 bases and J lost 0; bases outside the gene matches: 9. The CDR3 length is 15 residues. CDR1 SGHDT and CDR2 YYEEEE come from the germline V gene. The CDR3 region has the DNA TGTGCCAGCACCCTGTTAGGACTAGACTCCTACGAGCAGTACTTC. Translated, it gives CASTLLGLDSYEQYF.

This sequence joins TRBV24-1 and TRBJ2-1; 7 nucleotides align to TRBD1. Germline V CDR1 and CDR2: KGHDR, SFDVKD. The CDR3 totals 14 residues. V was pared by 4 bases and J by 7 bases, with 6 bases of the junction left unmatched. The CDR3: CATSDQTGVNEQFF. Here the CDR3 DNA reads TGTGCCACCAGTGACCAAACAGGGGTGAATGAGCAGTTCTTC.

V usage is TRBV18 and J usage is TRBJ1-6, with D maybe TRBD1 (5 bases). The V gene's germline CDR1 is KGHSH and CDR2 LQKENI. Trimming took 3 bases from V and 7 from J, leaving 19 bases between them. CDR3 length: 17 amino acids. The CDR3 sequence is CASSPTPGSVRNSPLHF. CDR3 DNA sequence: TGTGCCAGCTCACCTACACCAGGGTCAGTAAGGAATTCACCCCTCCACTTT.

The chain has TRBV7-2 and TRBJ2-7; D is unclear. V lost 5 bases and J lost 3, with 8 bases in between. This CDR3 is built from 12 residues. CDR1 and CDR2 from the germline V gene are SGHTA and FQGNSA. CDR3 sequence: CASSERLYEQYF. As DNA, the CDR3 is TGTGCCAGCAGCGAGAGGCTCTACGAGCAGTACTTC.

The CDR3: CAISGDRGNQPQHF. CDR3 DNA: TGTGCCATCAGTGGGGACAGGGGGAATCAGCCCCAGCATTTT. V usage is TRBV10-3 and J usage is TRBJ1-5; 11 positions agree with TRBD1. CDR3 size: 14 residues. The J segment lost 4 bases and the V segment lost 4 bases, leaving 0 bases of the junction unmatched. Looked up from germline, CDR1 is ENHRY and CDR2 is SYGVKD.

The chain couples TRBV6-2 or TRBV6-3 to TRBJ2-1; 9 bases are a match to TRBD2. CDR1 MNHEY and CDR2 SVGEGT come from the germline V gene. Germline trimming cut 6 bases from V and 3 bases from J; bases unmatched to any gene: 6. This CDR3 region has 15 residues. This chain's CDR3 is CASSYTSGHYNEQFF. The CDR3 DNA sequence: TGTGCCAGCAGCTATACTAGCGGGCACTACAATGAGCAGTTCTTC.

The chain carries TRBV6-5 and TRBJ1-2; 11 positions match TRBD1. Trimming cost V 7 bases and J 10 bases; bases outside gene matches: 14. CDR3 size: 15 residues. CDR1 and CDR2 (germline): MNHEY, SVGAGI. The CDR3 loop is CASTPVDRGLLSYTF. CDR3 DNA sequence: TGTGCCAGCACCCCTGTGGACAGGGGGCTACTATCCTACACCTTC.

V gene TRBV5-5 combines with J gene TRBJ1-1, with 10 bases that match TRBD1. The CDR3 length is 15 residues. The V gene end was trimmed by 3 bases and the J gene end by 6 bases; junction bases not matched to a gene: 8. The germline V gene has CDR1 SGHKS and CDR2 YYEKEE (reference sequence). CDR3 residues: CASSYLGQGTSEAFF. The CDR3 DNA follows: TGTGCCAGCAGCTACCTGGGACAGGGGACATCTGAAGCTTTCTTT. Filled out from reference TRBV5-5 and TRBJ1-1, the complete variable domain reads DAGVTQSPTHLIKTRGQQVTLRCSPISGHKSVSWYQQVLGQGPQFIFQYYEKEERGRGNFPDRFSARQFPNYSSELNVNALLLGDSALYLCASSYLGQGTSEAFFGQGTRLTVV.

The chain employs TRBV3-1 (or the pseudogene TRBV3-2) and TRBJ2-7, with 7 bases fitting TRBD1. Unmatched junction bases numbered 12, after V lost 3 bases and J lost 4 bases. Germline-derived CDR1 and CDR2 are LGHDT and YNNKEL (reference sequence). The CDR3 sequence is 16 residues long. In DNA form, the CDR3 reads TGTGCCAGCAGCCAGGCAGGGACAGCAAAGAATTACGAGCAGTACTTC. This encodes CASSQAGTAKNYEQYF.

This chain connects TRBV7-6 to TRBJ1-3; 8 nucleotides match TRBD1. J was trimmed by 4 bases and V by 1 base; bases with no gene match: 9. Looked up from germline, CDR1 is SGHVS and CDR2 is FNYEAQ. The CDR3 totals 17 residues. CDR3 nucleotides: TGTGCCAGCAGCTTAGATTGGCAGGGGGCTCCCGGAAACACCATATATTTT. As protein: CASSLDWQGAPGNTIYF.

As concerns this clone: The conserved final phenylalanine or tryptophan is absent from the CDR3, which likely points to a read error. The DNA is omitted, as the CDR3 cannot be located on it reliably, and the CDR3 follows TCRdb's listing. This chain's CDR3 is CAWRDPGQGAQVC. The V call is TRBV30, the J call TRBJ1-2; the table calls TRBD1, which could not be checked here. The CDR3 comprises 13 residues, both ends counted. Germline V gene sequence: CDR1 GTSNPN, CDR2 SVGIG (reference sequence).

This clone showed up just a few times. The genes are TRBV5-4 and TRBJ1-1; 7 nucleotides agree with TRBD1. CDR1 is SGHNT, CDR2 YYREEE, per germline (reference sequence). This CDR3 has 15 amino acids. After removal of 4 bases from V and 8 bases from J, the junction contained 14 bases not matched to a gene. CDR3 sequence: CASSLAGGRLGEAFF. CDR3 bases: TGTGCCAGCAGCCTGGCAGGGGGACGCTTGGGAGAAGCTTTCTTT.

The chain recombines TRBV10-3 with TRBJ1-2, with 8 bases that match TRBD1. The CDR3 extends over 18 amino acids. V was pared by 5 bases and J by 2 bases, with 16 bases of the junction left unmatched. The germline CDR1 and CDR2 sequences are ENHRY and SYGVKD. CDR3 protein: CAISRTPAGQVGNYGYTF. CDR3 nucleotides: TGTGCCATCAGTCGAACGCCTGCGGGACAGGTGGGCAACTATGGCTACACCTTC.

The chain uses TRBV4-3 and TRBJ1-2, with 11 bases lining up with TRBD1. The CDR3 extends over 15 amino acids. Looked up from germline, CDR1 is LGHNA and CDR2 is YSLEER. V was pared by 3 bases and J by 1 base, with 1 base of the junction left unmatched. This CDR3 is CASSHGTGGNYGYTF. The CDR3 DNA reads TGCGCCAGCAGCCACGGGACAGGGGGTAACTATGGCTACACCTTC.